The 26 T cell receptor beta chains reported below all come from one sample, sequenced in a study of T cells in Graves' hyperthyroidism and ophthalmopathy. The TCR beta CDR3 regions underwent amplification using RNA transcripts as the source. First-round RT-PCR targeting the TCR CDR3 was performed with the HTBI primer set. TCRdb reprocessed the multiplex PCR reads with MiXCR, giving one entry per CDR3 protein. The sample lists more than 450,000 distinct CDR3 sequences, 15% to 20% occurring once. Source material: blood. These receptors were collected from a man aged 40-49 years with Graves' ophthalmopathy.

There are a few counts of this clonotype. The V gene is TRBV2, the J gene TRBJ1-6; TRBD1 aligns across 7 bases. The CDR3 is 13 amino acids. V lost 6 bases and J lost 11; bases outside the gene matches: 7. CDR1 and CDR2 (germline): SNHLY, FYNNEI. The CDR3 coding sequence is TGTGCCAGCAGGGGGACAGTCTCGCCACCCCTCCACTTT. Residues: CASRGTVSPPLHF.

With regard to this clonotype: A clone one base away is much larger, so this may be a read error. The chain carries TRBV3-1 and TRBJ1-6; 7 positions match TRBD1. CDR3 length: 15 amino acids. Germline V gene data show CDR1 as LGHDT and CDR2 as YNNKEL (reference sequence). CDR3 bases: TGTGTCAGCAGCCCCCAGACAGGGTCTAATTCACCCCTCCACTTT. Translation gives CVSSPQTGSNSPLHF.

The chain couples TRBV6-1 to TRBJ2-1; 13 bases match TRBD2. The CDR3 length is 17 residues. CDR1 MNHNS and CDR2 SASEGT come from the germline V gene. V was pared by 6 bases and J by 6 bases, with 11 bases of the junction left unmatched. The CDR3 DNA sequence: TGTGCCAGCAGCTATAGACTAGCGGGAGGCCGAAGCAATGAGCAGTTCTTC. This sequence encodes CASSYRLAGGRSNEQFF.

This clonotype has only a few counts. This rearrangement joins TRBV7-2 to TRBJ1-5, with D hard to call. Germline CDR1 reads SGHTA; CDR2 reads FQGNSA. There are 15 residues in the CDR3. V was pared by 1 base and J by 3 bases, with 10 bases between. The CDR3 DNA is TGTGCCAGCAGCTTAGACAGATCGGACAATCAGCCCCAGCATTTT. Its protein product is CASSLDRSDNQPQHF.

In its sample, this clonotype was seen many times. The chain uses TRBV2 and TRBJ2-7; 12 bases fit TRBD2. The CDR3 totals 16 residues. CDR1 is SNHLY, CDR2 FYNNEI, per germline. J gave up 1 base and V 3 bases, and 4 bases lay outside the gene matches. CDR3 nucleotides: TGTGCCAGCAGTGACTCGGGACTAGCGGGTTCCTACGAGCAGTACTTC. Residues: CASSDSGLAGSYEQYF.

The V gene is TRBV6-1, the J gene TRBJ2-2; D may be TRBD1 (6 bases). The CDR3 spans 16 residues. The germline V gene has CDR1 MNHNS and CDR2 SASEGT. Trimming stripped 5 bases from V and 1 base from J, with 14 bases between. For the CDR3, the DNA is TGTGCCAGCAGTCCCGTGTTACAGGGGAACACCGGGGAGCTGTTTTTT. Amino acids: CASSPVLQGNTGELFF.

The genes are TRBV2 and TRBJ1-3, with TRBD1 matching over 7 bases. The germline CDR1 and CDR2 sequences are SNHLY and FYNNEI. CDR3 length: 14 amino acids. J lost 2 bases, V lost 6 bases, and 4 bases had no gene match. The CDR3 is CASSDRVTGNTIYF. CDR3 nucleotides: TGTGCCAGCAGCGACAGGGTCACTGGAAACACCATATATTTT.

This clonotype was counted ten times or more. The CDR3: CASGLSGEQYF. The DNA of the CDR3 is TGTGCCAGCGGTCTCTCTGGAGAGCAGTACTTC. The chain couples TRBV28 to TRBJ2-7; D unclear. The CDR3 is 11 residues long. Germline CDR1 is MDHEN and CDR2 is SYDVKM. Trimming took off 8 bases at V and 7 bases at J, with 12 bases between the two ends.

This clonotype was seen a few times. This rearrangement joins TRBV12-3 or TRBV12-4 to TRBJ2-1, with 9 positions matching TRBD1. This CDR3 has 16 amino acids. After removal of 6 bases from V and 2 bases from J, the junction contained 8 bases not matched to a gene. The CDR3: CASSLGQGIPYNEQFF. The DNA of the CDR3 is TGTGCCAGCAGCCTCGGACAGGGGATCCCCTACAATGAGCAGTTCTTC.

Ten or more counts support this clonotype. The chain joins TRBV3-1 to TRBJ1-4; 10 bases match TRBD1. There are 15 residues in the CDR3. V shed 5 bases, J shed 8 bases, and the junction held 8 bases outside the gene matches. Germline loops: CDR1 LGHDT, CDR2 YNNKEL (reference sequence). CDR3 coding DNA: TGTGCCAGCAGCAACGGGGACAGGGGTCAGGAAAAACTGTTTTTT. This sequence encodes CASSNGDRGQEKLFF.

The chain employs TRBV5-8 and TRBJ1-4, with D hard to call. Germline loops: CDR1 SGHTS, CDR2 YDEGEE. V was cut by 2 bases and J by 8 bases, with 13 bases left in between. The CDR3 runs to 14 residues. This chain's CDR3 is CASSFGRASEKLFF. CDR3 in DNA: TGTGCCAGCAGCTTTGGCCGAGCGAGCGAAAAACTGTTTTTT. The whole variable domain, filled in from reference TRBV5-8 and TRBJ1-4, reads EAGVTQSPTHLIKTRGQQATLRCSPISGHTSVYWYQQALGLGLQFLLWYDEGEERNRGNFPPRFSGRQFPNYSSELNVNALELEDSALYLCASSFGRASEKLFFGSGTQLSVL.

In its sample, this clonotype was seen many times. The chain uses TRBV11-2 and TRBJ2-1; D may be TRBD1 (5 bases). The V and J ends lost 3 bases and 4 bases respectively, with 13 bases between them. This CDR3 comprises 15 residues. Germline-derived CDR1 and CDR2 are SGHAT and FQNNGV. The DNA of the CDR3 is TGTGCCAGCAGCTTTTCAGGGTTTTGGTACAATGAGCAGTTCTTC. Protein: CASSFSGFWYNEQFF.

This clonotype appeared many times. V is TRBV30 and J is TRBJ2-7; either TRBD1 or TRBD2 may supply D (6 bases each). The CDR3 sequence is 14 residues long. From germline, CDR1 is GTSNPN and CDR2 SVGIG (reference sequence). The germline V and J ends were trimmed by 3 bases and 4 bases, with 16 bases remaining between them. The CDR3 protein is CAWSKGWGAYEQYF. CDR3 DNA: TGTGCCTGGAGCAAAGGCTGGGGGGCTTACGAGCAGTACTTC.

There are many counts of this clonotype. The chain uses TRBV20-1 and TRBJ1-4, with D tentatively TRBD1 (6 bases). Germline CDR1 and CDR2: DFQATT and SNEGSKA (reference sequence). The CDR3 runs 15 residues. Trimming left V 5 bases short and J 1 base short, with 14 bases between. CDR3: CSAEYTRGTNEKLFF. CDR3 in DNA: TGCAGTGCTGAATATACCAGGGGAACTAATGAAAAACTGTTTTTT.

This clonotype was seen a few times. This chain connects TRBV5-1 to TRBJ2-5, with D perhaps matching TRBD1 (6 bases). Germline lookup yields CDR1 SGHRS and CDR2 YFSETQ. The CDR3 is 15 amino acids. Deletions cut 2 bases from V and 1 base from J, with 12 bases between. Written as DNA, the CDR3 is TGCGCCAGCAGCTTCACCGGGACAAGCCAAGAGACCCAGTACTTC. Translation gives CASSFTGTSQETQYF.

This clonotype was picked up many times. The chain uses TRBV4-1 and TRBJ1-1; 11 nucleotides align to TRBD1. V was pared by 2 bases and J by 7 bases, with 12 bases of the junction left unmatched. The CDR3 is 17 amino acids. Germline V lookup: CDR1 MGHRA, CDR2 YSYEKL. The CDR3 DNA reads TGCGCCAGCAGCCAATGGGGACAGGGGGGGAGAAGGGTTGAAGCTTTCTTT. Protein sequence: CASSQWGQGGRRVEAFF.

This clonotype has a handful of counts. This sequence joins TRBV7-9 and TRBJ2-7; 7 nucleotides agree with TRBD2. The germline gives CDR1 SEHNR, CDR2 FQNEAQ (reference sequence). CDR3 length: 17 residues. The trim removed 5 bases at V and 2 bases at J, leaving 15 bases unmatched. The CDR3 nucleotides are TGTGCCAGCAGCGCTACTCACACTGCAGGGAGGGCCTACGAGCAGTACTTC. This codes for CASSATHTAGRAYEQYF.

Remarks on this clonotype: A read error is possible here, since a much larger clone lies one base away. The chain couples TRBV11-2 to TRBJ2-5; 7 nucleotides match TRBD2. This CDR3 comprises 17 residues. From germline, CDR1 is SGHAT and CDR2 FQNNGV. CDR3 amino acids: CTSSLQLAALTGETQYF. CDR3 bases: TGTACCAGCAGCTTACAGCTAGCGGCTTTAACGGGGGAGACCCAGTACTTC.

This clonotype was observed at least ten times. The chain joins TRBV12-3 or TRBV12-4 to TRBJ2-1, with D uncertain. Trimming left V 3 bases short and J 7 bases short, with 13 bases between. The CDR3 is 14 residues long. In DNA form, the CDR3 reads TGTGCCAGCAGTTTCCTCCCTCAGAGAAATGAGCAGTTCTTC. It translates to CASSFLPQRNEQFF.

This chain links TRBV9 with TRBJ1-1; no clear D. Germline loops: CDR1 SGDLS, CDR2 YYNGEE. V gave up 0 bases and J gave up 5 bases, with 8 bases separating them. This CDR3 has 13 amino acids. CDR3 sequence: CASSVGGRTEAFF. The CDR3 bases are TGTGCCAGCAGCGTAGGCGGGAGAACTGAAGCTTTCTTT. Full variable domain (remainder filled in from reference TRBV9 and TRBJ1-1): DSGVTQTPKHLITATGQRVTLRCSPRSGDLSVYWYQQSLDQGLQFLIQYYNGEERAKGNILERFSAQQFPDLHSELNLSSLELGDSALYFCASSVGGRTEAFFGQGTRLTVV.

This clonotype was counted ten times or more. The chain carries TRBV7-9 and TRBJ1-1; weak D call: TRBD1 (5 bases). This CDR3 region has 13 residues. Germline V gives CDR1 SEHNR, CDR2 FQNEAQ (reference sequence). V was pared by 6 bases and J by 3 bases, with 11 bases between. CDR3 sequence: CASSPGSYTEAFF. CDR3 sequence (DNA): TGTGCCAGCAGTCCAGGGTCATACACTGAAGCTTTCTTT.

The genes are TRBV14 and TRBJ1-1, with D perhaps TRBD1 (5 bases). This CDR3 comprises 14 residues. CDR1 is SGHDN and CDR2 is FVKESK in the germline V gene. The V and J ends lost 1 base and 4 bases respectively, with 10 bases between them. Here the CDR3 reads CASSQVYGGTEAFF. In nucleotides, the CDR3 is TGTGCCAGCAGCCAAGTTTACGGGGGCACTGAAGCTTTCTTT.

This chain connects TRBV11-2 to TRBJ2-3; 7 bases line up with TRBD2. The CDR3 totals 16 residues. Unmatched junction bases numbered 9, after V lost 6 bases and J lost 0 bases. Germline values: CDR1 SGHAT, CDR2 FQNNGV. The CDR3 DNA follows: TGTGCCAGCAGTCAGATCACGCGGGGGAGCACAGATACGCAGTATTTT. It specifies CASSQITRGSTDTQYF. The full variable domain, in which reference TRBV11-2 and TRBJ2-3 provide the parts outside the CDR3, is EAGVAQSPRYKIIEKRQSVAFWCNPISGHATLYWYQQILGQGPKLLIQFQNNGVVDDSQLPKDRFSAERLKGVDSTLKIQPAKLEDSAVYLCASSQITRGSTDTQYFGPGTRLTVL.

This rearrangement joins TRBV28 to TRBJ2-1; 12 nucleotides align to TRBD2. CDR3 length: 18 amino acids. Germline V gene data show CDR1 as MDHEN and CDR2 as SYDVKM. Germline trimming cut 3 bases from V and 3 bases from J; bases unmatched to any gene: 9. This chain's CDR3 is CASSLGLAGESYYNEQFF. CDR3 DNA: TGTGCCAGCAGTTTGGGACTAGCGGGTGAGTCGTACTACAATGAGCAGTTCTTC.

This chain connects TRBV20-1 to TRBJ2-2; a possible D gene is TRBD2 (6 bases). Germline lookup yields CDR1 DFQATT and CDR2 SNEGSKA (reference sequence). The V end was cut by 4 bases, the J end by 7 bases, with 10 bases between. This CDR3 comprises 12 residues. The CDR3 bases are TGCAGTGCTACGGGGGATGGCGGGGAGCTGTTTTTT. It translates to CSATGDGGELFF.

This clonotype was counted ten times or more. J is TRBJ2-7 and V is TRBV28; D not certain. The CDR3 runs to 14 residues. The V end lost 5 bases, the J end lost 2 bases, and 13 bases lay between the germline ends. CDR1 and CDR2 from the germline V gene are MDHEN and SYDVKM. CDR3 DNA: TGTGCCAGCAGTAATCGGGCCCGAACCTACGAGCAGTACTTC. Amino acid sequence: CASSNRARTYEQYF.